This T cell receptor beta chain was documented in a study of CXCR3-negative and CXCR3-positive naive CD8 T cells. Note on this clonotype: The antigen remains unidentified.

Overall study findings and caveats: Researchers report that CXCR3-positive naive cells carry more hydrophobic TRB CDR3s than CXCR3-negative naive cells. In naive cells, CXCR3-negative and CXCR3-positive subsets had similar TRBV-TRBJ usage; memory cells differed.

The CDR3 contains 14 residues. The germline gives CDR1 SEHNR, CDR2 FQNEAQ (reference sequence). Through 5' RACE with UMI labels, the TRB cDNA libraries were prepared. TCRdb processed the 5' RACE reads again and assigns one entry to each CDR3 protein, with no DNA. The table lists 85,000 to 90,000 distinct CDR3 sequences. Specimen: naive CXCR3+ CD8+ T cells from blood. Stated subset: CD45RO-CCR7+CD27+CD95- naive CD8+ T cells expressing CXCR3 (TNR3+). The sequence was obtained from a human donor in good health. Some clones in this sample may be carry-over from other donors' samples. The J gene is TRBJ2-7, the V gene TRBV7-9. The CDR3 region is CASSSWRNSYEQYF.